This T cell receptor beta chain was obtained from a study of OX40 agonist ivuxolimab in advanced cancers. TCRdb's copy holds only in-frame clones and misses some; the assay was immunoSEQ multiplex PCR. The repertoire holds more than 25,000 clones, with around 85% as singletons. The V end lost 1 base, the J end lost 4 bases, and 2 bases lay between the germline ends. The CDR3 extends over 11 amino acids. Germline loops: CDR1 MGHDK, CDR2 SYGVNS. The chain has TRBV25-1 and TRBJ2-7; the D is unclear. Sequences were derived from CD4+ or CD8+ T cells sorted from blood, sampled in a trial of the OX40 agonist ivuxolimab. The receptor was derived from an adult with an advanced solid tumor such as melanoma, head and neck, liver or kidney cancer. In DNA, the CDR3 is TGTGCCAGCAGTGAATCTTACGAGCAGTACTTC. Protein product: CASSESYEQYF.